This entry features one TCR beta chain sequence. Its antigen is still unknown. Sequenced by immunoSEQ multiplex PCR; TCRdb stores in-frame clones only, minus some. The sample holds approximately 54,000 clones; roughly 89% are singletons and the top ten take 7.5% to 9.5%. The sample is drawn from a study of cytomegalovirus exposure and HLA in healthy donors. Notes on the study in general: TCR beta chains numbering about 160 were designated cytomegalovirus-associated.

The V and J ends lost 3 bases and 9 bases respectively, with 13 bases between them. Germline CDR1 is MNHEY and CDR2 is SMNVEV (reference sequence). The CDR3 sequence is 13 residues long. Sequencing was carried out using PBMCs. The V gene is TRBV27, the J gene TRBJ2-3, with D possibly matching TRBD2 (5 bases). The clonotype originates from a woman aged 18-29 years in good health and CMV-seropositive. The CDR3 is CASSLPDSQTQYF. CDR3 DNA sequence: TGTGCCAGCAGTTTGCCGGACTCGCAGACGCAGTATTTT.